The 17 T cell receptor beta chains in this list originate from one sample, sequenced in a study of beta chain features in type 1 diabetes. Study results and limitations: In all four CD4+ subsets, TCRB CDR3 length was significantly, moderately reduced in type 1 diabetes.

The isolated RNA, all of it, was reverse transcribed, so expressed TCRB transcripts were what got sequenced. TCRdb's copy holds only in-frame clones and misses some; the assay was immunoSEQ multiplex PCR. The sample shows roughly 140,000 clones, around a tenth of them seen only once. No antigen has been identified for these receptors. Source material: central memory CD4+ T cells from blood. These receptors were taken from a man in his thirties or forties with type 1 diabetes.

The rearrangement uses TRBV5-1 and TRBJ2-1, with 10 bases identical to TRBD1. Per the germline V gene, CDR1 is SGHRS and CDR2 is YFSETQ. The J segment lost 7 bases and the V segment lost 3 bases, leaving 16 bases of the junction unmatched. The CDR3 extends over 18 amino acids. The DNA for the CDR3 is TGCGCCAGCAGCTCGAGCCCTGACAGGGGGCGCGGGGCAAATGAGCAGTTCTTC. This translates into CASSSSPDRGRGANEQFF.

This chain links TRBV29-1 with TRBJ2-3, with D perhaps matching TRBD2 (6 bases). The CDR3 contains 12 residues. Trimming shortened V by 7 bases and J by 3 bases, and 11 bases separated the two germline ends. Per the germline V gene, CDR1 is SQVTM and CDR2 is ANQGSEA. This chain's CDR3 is CSGEEGTDTQYF. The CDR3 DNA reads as TGCAGCGGGGAGGAGGGGACAGATACGCAGTATTTT.

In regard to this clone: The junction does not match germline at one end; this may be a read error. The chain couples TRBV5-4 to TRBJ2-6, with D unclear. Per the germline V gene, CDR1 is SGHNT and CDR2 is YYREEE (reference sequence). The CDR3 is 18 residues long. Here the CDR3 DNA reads TGCGCCAGCACCCCCGCCTCGTACCTGCGAGCTGGGGCCAACGTCCTGACTTTC. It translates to CASTPASYLRAGANVLTF.

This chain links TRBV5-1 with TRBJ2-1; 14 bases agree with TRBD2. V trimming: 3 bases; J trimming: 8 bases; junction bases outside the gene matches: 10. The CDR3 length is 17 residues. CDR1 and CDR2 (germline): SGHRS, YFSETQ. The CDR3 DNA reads TGCGCCAGCAGCTCATCCTGGACTAGCGGGAGGTCTCATGAGCAGTTCTTC. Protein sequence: CASSSSWTSGRSHEQFF.

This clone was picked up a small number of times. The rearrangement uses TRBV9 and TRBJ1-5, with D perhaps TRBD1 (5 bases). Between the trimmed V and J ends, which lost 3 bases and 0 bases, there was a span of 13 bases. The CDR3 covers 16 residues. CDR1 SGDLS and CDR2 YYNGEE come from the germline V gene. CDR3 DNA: TGTGCCAGCAGCGAGTGGGCAGGGTATAGCAATCAGCCCCAGCATTTT. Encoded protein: CASSEWAGYSNQPQHF.

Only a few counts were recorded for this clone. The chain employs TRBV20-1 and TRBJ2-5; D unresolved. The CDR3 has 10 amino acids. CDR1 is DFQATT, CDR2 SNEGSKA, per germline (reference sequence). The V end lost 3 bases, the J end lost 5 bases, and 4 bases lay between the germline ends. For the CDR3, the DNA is TGCAGTGCTAGGGGCGAGACCCAGTACTTC. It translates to CSARGETQYF.

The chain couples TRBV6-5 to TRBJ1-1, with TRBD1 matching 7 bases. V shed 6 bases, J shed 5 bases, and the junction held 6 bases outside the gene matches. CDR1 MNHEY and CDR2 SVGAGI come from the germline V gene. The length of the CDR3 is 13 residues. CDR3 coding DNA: TGTGCCAGCAGCCGAGCAGGGGGGACTGAAGCTTTCTTT. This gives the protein CASSRAGGTEAFF.

The CDR3 reads CASSSLGVNNEQFF. The CDR3 DNA reads as TGTGCCAGCAGTTCCTTAGGGGTGAACAATGAGCAGTTCTTC. The genes are TRBV28 and TRBJ2-1; maybe TRBD1 (5 bases). Germline V gene data show CDR1 as MDHEN and CDR2 as SYDVKM. This CDR3 region has 14 residues. V dropped 4 bases and J dropped 5 bases, with 12 bases sitting between them.

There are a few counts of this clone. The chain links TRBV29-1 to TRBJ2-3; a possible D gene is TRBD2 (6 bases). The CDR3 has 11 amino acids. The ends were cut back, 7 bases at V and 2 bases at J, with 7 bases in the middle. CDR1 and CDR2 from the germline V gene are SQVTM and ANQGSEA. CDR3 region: CSGGTTDTQYF. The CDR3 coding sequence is TGCAGCGGCGGGACCACAGATACGCAGTATTTT.

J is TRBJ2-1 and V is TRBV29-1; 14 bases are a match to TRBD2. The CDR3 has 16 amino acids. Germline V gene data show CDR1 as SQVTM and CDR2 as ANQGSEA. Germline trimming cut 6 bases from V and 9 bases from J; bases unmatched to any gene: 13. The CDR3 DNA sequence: TGCAGCGTCCCCGACCCGGGACTAGCGGGAGCTGGTGAGCAGTTCTTC. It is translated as CSVPDPGLAGAGEQFF.

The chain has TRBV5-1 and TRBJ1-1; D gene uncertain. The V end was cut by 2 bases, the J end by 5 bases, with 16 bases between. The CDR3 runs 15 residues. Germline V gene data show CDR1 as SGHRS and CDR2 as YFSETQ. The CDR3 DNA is TGCGCCAGCAGCTTCCTGGACTCCAAAAGGACTGAAGCTTTCTTT. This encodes CASSFLDSKRTEAFF.

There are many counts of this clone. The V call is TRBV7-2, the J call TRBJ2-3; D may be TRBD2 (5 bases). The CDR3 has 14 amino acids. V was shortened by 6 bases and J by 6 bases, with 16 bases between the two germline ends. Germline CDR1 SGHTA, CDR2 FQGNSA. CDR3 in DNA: TGTGCCAGCAGTCCGCGGGTAGGGTGGGATACGCAGTATTTT. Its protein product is CASSPRVGWDTQYF.

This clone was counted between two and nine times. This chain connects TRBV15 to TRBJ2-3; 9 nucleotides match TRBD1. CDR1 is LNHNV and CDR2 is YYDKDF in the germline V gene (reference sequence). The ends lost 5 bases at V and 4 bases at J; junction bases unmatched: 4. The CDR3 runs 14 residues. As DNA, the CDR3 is TGTGCCACCAGCCCACGACAGGGGGCAGATACGCAGTATTTT. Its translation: CATSPRQGADTQYF.

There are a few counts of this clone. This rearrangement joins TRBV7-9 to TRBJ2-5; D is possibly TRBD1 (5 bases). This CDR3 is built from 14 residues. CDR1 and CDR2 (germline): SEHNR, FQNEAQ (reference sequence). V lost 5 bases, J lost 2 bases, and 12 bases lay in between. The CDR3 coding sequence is TGTGCCAGCAGCCTTCGACAGTATCAAGAGACCCAGTACTTC. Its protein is CASSLRQYQETQYF.

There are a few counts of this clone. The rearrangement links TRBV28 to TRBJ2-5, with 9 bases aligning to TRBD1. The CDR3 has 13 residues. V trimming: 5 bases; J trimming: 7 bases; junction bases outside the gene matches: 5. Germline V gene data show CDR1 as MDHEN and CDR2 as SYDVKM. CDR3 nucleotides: TGTGCCAGCAGTGCACAGGGGGCAGGGACCCAGTACTTC. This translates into CASSAQGAGTQYF.

This CDR3 is CASSHLRATGFRWPQHF. The CDR3 region has the DNA TGTGCCAGCAGCCACTTACGGGCCACAGGGTTCAGGTGGCCCCAGCATTTT. This sequence joins TRBV7-3 and TRBJ1-5, with D tentatively TRBD1 (6 bases). The CDR3 is made up of 17 amino acids. Germline V gene sequence: CDR1 SGHTA, CDR2 FQGTGA. Trimming stripped 5 bases from V and 9 bases from J, with 26 bases between.

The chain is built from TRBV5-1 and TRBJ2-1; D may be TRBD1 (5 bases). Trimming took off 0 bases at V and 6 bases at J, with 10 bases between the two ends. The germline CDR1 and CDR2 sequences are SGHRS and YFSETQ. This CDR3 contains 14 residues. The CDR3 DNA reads TGCGCCAGCAGCTTGGTGGGGCCGGGCAATGAGCAGTTCTTC. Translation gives CASSLVGPGNEQFF.